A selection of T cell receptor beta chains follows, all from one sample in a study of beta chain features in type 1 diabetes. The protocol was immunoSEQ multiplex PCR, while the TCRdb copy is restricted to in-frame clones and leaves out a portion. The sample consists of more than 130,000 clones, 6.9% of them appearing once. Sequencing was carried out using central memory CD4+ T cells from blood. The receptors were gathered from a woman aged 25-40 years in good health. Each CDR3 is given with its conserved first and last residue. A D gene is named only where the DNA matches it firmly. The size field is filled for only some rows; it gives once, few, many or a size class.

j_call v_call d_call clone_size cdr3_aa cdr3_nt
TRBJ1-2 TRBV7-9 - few CASSPGGGQHVNYGYTF TGTGCCAGCAGCCCGGGCGGCGGACAGCATGTTAACTATGGCTACACCTTC
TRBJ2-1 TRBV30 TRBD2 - CAWRGTSGNSYNEQFF TGTGCCTGGAGGGGGACTAGCGGGAACTCCTACAATGAGCAGTTCTTC
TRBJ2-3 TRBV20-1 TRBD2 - CSASERETQYF TGCAGTGCTAGTGAGCGGGAGACGCAGTATTTT
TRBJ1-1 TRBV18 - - CASSPRPMNTEAFF TGTGCCAGCTCACCACGGCCCATGAACACTGAAGCTTTCTTT
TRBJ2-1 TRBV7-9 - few CASSLSDNEQFF TGTGCCAGCAGTCTAAGCGACAATGAGCAGTTCTTC
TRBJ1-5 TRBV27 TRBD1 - CASSKGTGGGQPQHF TGTGCCAGCAGTAAAGGGACAGGGGGCGGTCAGCCCCAGCATTTT
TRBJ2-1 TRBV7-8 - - CASSLRVGSSYNEQFF TGTGCCAGCAGCCTTCGGGTGGGGAGCTCCTACAATGAGCAGTTCTTC
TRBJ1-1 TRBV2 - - CASSGTETTEAFF TGTGCCAGCAGTGGGACAGAGACGACTGAAGCTTTCTTT
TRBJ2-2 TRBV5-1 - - CASSLTSANTGELFF TGCGCCAGCAGCCTGACTAGTGCGAACACCGGGGAGCTGTTTTTT
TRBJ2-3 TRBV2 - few CASAGGRIDTQYF TGTGCCAGCGCCGGGGGACGAATCGATACGCAGTATTTT
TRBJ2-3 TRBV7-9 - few CASSLSTIVDTQYF TGTGCCAGCAGCTTAAGTACTATAGTGGATACGCAGTATTTT
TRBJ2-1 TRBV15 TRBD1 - CATSRDKGSPGTGGREQFF TGTGCCACCAGCAGAGATAAGGGGAGTCCCGGGACAGGGGGTCGGGAGCAGTTCTTC
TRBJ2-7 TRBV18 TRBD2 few CASSPGGGTSYEQYF TGTGCCAGCTCACCTGGGGGGGGAACCTCCTACGAGCAGTACTTC
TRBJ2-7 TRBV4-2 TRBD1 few CASSQAVGRGSDQQYF TGTGCCAGCAGCCAGGCTGTCGGCAGGGGGTCGGATCAGCAGTACTTC
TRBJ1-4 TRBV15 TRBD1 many CATSNRDSLFF TGTGCCACCAGCAACCGGGACAGCCTGTTTTTT
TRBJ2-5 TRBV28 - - CASSPPVQETQYF TGTGCCAGCAGTCCCCCAGTCCAAGAGACCCAGTACTTC
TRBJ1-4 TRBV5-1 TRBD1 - CASSVDRGNEKLFF TGCGCCAGCAGCGTGGACAGGGGTAATGAAAAACTGTTTTTT
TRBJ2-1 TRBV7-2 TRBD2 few CASSRRVGTSDYNEQFF TGTGCCAGCAGCAGGCGGGTCGGGACTAGCGACTACAATGAGCAGTTCTTC